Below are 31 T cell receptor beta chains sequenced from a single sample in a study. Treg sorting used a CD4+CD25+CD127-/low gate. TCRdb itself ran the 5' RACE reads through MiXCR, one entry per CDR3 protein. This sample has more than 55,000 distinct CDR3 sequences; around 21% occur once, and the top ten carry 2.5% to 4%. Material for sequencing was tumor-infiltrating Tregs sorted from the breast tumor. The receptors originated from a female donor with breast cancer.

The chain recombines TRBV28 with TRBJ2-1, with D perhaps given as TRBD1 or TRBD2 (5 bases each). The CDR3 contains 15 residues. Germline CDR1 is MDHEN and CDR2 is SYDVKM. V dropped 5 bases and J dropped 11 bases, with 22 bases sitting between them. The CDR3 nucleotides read TGTGCCAGCAGTGCCTCGGGGCAGGCCTCAATGAAGCAGTTCTTC. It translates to CASSASGQASMKQFF.

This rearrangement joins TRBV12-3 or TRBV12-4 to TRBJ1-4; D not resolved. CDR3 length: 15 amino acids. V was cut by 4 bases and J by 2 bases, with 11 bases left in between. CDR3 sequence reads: CASSSPGSTNEKLFF. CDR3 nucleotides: TGTGCCAGCAGTTCCCCGGGAAGTACTAATGAAAAACTGTTTTTT.

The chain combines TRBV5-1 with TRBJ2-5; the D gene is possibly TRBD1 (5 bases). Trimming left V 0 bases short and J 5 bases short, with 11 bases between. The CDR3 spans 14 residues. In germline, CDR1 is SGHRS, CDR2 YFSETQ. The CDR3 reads CASSLEGAEETQYF. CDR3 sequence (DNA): TGCGCCAGCAGCTTGGAAGGGGCAGAGGAGACCCAGTACTTC.

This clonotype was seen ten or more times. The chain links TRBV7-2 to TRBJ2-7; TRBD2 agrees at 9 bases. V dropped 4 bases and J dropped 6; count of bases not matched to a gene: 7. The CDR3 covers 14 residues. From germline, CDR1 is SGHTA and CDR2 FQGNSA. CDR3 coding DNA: TGTGCCAGCAGCTCTAGCGGGAACTCGCTCGAGCAGTACTTC. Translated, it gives CASSSSGNSLEQYF.

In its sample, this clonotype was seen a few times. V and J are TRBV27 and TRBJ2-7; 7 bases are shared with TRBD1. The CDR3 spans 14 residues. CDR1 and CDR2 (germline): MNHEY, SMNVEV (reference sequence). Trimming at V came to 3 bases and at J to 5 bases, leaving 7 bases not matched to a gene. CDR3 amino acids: CASSLRGLENEQYF. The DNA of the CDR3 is TGTGCCAGCAGTTTGAGGGGGCTCGAGAACGAGCAGTACTTC.

This CDR3 reads CASSRQGNQPQHF. CDR3 DNA sequence: TGTGCCAGCAGTCGACAGGGCAATCAGCCCCAGCATTTT. The chain recombines TRBV6-6 with TRBJ1-5; perhaps TRBD1 as D (6 bases). Trimming pared 5 bases from V and 2 bases from J, leaving 7 bases between. Germline CDR1 is MNHNY and CDR2 is SVGAGI (reference sequence). This CDR3 has 13 residues.

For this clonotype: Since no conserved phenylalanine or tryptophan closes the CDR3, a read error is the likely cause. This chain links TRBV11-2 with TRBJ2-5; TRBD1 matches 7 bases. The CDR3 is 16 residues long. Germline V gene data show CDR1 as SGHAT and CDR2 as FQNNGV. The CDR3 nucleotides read TGTGCCGGCAGCTCCAGGGGGTTCAGGAGACAAGAGACCCAGTACTCC. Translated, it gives CAGSSRGFRRQETQYS.

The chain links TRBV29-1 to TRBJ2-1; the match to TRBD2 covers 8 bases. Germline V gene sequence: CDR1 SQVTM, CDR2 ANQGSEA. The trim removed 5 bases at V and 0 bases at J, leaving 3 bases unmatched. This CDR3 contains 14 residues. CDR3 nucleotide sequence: TGCAGCGTTAAGACTAGCGTCTCCTACAATGAGCAGTTCTTC. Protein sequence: CSVKTSVSYNEQFF.

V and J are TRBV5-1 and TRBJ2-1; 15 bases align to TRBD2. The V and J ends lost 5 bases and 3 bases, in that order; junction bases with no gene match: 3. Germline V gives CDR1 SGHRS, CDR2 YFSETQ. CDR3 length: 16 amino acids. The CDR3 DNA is TGCGCCAGCAGGGGACTAGCGGGAGGTAACTACAATGAGCAGTTCTTC. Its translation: CASRGLAGGNYNEQFF.

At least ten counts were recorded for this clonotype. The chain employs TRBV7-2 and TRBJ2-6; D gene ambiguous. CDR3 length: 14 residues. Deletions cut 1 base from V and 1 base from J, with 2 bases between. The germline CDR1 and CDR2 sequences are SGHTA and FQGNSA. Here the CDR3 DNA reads TGTGCCAGCAGCTTAGGGTCTGGGGCCAACGTCCTGACTTTC. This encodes CASSLGSGANVLTF.

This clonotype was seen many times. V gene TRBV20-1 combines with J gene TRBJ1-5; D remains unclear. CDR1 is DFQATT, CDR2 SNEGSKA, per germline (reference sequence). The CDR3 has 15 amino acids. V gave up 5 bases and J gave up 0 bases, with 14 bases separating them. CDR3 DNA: TGCAGTGCTGGACGGCGGACTTATAGCAATCAGCCCCAGCATTTT. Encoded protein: CSAGRRTYSNQPQHF.

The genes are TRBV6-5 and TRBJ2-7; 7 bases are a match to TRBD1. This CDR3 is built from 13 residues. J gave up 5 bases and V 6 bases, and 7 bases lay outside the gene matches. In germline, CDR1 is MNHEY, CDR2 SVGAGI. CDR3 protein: CASRSGTVDEQYF. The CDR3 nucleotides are TGTGCCAGCAGATCCGGGACAGTTGACGAGCAGTACTTC.

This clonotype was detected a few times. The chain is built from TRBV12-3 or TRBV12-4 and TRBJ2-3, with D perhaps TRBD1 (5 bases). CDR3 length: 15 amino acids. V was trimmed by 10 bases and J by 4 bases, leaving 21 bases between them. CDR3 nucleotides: TGTGCCACCCAGGGATCAGACGTCAATTCAGATACGCAGTATTTT. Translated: CATQGSDVNSDTQYF.

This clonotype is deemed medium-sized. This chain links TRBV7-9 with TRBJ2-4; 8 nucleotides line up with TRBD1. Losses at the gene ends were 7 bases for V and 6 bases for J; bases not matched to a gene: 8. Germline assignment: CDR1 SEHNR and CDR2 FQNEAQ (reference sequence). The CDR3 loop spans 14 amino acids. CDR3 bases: TGTGCCAGCATCAAGACCAGGGGGCGAAACATTCAGTACTTC. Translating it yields CASIKTRGRNIQYF.

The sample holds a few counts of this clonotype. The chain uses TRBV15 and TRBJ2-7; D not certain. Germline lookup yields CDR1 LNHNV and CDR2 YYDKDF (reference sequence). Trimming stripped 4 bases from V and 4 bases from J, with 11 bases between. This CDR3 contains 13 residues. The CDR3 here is CATSTYVGYEQYF. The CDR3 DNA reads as TGTGCCACCAGCACGTACGTTGGGTACGAGCAGTACTTC.

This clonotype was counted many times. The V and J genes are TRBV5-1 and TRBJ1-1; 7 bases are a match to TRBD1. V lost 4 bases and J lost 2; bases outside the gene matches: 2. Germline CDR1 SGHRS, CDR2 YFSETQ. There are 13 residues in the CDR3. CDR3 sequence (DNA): TGCGCCAGCAGCCGGGACAGTAACACTGAAGCTTTCTTT. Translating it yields CASSRDSNTEAFF.

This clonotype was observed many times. CDR3 bases: TGTGCCACCAGCAGAGATTCCCTTTCTCGCAAAAACATTCAGTACTTC. This sequence encodes CATSRDSLSRKNIQYF. V gene TRBV15 combines with J gene TRBJ2-4, with D uncertain. Germline V gene lookup returns CDR1 LNHNV and CDR2 YYDKDF (reference sequence). The CDR3 has 16 residues. Trimming pared 0 bases from V and 3 bases from J, leaving 12 bases between.

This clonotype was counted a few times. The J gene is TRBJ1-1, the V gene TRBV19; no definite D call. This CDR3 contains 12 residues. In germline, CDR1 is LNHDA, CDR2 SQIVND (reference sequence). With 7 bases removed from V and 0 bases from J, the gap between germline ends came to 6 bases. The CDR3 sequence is CASNEVNTEAFF. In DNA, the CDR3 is TGTGCCAGTAACGAAGTGAACACTGAAGCTTTCTTT.

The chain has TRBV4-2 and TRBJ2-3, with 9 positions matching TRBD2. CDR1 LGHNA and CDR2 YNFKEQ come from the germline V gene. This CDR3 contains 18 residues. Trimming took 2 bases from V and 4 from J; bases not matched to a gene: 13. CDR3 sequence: CASSQTSSGAGGPDTQYF. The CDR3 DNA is TGTGCCAGCAGCCAAACCAGCAGCGGGGCGGGAGGGCCAGATACGCAGTATTTT.

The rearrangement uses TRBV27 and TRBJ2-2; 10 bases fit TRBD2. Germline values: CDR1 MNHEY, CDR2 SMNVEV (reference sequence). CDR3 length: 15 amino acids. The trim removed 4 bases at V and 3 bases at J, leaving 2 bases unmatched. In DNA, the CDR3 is TGTGCCAGCAGTTATAGCGGGAGGTACACCGGGGAGCTGTTTTTT. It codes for CASSYSGRYTGELFF.

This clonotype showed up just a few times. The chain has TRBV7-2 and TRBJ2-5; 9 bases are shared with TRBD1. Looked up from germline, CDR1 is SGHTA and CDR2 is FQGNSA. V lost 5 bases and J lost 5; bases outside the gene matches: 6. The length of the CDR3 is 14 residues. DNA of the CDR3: TGTGCCAGCAGCATCGGACAGGGGAGGGAGACCCAGTACTTC. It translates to CASSIGQGRETQYF.

The CDR3 spells CASSADRPYGYTF. The CDR3 DNA reads TGCGCCAGCAGCGCGGACAGACCCTATGGCTACACCTTC. The rearrangement uses TRBV5-1 and TRBJ1-2, with D perhaps TRBD1 (6 bases). This CDR3 spans 13 amino acids. The V and J ends lost 4 bases and 4 bases respectively, with 11 bases between them. CDR1 is SGHRS and CDR2 is YFSETQ in the germline V gene. The full variable domain, its missing parts supplied by reference TRBV5-1 and TRBJ1-2, is KAGVTQTPRYLIKTRGQQVTLSCSPISGHRSVSWYQQTPGQGLQFLFEYFSETQRNKGNFPGRFSGRQFSNSRSEMNVSTLELGDSALYLCASSADRPYGYTFGSGTRLTVV.

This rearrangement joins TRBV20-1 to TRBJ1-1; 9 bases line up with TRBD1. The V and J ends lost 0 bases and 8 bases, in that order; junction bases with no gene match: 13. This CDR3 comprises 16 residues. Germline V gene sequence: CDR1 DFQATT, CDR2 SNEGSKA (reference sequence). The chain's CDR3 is CSARDQGQGSGYEAFF. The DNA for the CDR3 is TGCAGTGCTAGAGATCAGGGACAGGGAAGCGGATACGAAGCTTTCTTT.

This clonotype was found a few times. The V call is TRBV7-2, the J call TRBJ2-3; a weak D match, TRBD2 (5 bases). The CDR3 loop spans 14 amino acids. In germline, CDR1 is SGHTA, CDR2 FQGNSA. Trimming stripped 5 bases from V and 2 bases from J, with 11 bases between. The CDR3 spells CASSVSAFTDTQYF. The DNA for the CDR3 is TGTGCCAGCAGCGTTAGCGCTTTCACAGATACGCAGTATTTT.

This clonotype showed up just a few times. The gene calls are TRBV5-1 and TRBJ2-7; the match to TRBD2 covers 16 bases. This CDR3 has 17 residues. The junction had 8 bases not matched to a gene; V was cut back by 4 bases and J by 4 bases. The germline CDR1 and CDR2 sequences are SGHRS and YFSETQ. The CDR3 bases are TGCGCCAGCAGCCCCGGGACTAGCGGGGGGGCCTCTTACGAGCAGTACTTC. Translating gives CASSPGTSGGASYEQYF.

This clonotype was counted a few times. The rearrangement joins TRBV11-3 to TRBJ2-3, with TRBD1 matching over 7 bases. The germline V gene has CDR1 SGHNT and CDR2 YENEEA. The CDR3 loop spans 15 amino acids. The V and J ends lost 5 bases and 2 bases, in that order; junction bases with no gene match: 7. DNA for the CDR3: TGTGCCAGCAGCGAGGGACAGTCCCCCACAGATACGCAGTATTTT. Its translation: CASSEGQSPTDTQYF.

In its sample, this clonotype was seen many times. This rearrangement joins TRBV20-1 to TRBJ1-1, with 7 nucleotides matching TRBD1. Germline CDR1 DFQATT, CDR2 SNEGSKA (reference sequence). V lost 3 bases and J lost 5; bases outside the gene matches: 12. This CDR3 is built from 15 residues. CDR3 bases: TGCAGTGCTAGTAACCCAGGGGGAGGAAAAACTGAAGCTTTCTTT. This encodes CSASNPGGGKTEAFF.

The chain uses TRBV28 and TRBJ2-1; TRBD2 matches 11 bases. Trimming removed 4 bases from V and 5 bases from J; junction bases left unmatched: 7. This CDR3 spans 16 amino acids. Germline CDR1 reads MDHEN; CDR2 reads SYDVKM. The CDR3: CASSSPRLAGNNEQFF. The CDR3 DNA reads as TGTGCCAGCAGTTCCCCCCGACTAGCGGGAAACAATGAGCAGTTCTTC.

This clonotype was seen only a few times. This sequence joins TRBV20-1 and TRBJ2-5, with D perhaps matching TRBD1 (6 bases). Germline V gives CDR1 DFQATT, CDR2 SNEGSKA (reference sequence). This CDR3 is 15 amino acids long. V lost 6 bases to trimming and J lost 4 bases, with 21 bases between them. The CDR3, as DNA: TGCAGTGCCCTCGGACAGCGAGAGGCAAGAGAGACCCAGTACTTC. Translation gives CSALGQREARETQYF.

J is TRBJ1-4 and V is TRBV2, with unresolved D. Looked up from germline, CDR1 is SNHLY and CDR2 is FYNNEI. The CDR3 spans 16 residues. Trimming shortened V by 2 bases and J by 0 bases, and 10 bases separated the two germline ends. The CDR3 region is CASSERELATNEKLFF. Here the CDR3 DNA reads TGTGCCAGCAGTGAACGGGAGCTTGCAACTAATGAAAAACTGTTTTTT.

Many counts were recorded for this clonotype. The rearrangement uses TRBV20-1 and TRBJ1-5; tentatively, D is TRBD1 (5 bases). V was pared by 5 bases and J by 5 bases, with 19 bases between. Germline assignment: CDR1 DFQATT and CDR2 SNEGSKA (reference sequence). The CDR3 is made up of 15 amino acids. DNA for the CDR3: TGCAGTGCTCCCAGCCCCTTTGGGGCCCATCAGCCCCAGCATTTT. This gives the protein CSAPSPFGAHQPQHF.